The 31 T cell receptor beta chains listed next were all sequenced from one sample in a study of blood T cell repertoires in COVID-19. Only in-frame clones appear in the TCRdb table, and some are missing; sequencing was by immunoSEQ multiplex PCR. Found here are roughly 90,000 clones, 70% to 90% of them singletons; the top ten hold nearly 3.5%. Sequenced input: peripheral blood. The source of these receptors is a man aged 45 to 65 with acute or convalescent COVID-19.

The chain links TRBV24-1 to TRBJ2-1; 7 bases align to TRBD2. Germline values: CDR1 KGHDR, CDR2 SFDVKD. The length of the CDR3 is 15 residues. The V and J ends lost 5 bases and 9 bases, in that order; junction bases with no gene match: 12. CDR3 coding DNA: TGTGCCACCAGTGCAAGGCGGGGGTCATTCGGTGAGCAGTTCTTC. Translating it yields CATSARRGSFGEQFF.

CDR3 sequence reads: CASSQYRGYTF. DNA of the CDR3: TGTGCCAGCAGCCAATACAGGGGCTACACCTTC. The chain combines TRBV11-2 with TRBJ1-2; TRBD1 is a possible D gene (5 bases). The CDR3 is made up of 11 amino acids. V gave up 5 bases and J gave up 8 bases, with 9 bases separating them. In germline, CDR1 is SGHAT, CDR2 FQNNGV. Looking up the rest from reference TRBV11-2 and TRBJ1-2 gives the full variable domain: EAGVAQSPRYKIIEKRQSVAFWCNPISGHATLYWYQQILGQGPKLLIQFQNNGVVDDSQLPKDRFSAERLKGVDSTLKIQPAKLEDSAVYLCASSQYRGYTFGSGTRLTVV.

The J gene is TRBJ1-1, the V gene TRBV5-3; no definite D call. TRBV5-3 is assigned to the ORF class and has an uncertain function. V shed 2 bases and J shed 1 base, with 15 bases lying between them. The CDR3 is made up of 16 amino acids. CDR3 bases: TGTGCCAGAAGCTTCGGGGTCTGGAGTTGGAACACTGAAGCTTTCTTT. This translates into CARSFGVWSWNTEAFF.

The chain carries TRBV6-5 and TRBJ2-5; maybe TRBD2 (5 bases). With 2 bases removed from V and 6 bases from J, the gap between germline ends came to 10 bases. CDR1 MNHEY and CDR2 SVGAGI come from the germline V gene. This CDR3 comprises 13 residues. The CDR3 protein is CASSYDIGKTQYF. CDR3 DNA sequence: TGTGCCAGCAGTTACGATATCGGGAAGACCCAGTACTTC.

This sequence joins TRBV5-1 and TRBJ1-2; 10 positions agree with TRBD1. Germline CDR1 reads SGHRS; CDR2 reads YFSETQ. The V segment lost 0 bases and the J segment 2 bases; nucleotides outside the gene matches: 1. The length of the CDR3 is 15 residues. The CDR3 DNA sequence: TGCGCCAGCAGCTTGGAGGGACAGGGGAACTATGGCTACACCTTC. This translates into CASSLEGQGNYGYTF.

Details on this clone: Germline and junction disagree at one end, which may indicate a read error. V is TRBV18 and J is TRBJ2-7, with 7 bases identical to TRBD1. Looked up from germline, CDR1 is KGHSH and CDR2 is LQKENI. The CDR3 spans 15 residues. In nucleotides, the CDR3 is TGTGCCAGCTCGCCACCCGAGGGGGCCTCCATGGAGCAGTACTTC. Amino acid sequence: CASSPPEGASMEQYF. Combining the CDR3 with reference TRBV18 and TRBJ2-7 gives the whole variable domain NAGVMQNPRHLVRRRGQEARLRCSPMKGHSHVYWYRQLPEEGLKFMVYLQKENIIDESGMPKERFSAEFPKEGPSILRIQQVVRGDSAAYFCASSPPEGASMEQYFGPGTRLTVT.

This clone has a single count. J is TRBJ2-5 and V is TRBV19, with 13 positions matching TRBD2. The germline gives CDR1 LNHDA, CDR2 SQIVND (reference sequence). This CDR3 comprises 19 residues. Trimming removed 0 bases from V and 1 base from J; junction bases left unmatched: 8. The CDR3 coding sequence is TGTGCCAGTAGTATAGATCTCCCCGGACTAGCGGGAGTCCAAGAGACCCAGTACTTC. Translation: CASSIDLPGLAGVQETQYF.

The gene calls are TRBV30 and TRBJ2-7, with a weak D call TRBD1 (5 bases). Germline lookup yields CDR1 GTSNPN and CDR2 SVGIG (reference sequence). CDR3 size: 12 residues. The V end was cut by 1 base, the J end by 4 bases, with 8 bases between. The CDR3 DNA sequence: TGTGCCTGGAGTGCCTCAGGGTACGAGCAGTACTTC. It specifies CAWSASGYEQYF.

This rearrangement joins TRBV7-3 to TRBJ2-1; the match to TRBD1 covers 8 bases. This CDR3 contains 14 residues. V gave up 5 bases and J gave up 8 bases; unmatched junction bases: 8. Germline CDR1 SGHTA, CDR2 FQGTGA. CDR3 sequence reads: CASSHGTGNHEQFF. CDR3 DNA sequence: TGTGCCAGCAGCCATGGGACAGGAAATCATGAGCAGTTCTTC.

The chain joins TRBV19 to TRBJ2-4; 9 bases agree with TRBD2. Germline V lookup: CDR1 LNHDA, CDR2 SQIVND (reference sequence). The V segment lost 4 bases and the J segment 4 bases; nucleotides outside the gene matches: 5. CDR3 length: 15 amino acids. CDR3 coding DNA: TGTGCCAGTAGTACTGTAGCGGGAGCGAAAAACATTCAGTACTTC. Translating gives CASSTVAGAKNIQYF.

This clone was seen a handful of times. The CDR3 loop reads CASSQDLPGGGSNEQFF. The CDR3 bases are TGCGCCAGCAGCCAAGACCTCCCGGGCGGGGGGAGTAATGAGCAGTTCTTC. The chain uses TRBV4-3 and TRBJ2-1, with TRBD2 matching over 8 bases. Unmatched junction bases numbered 11, after V lost 0 bases and J lost 7 bases. CDR3 size: 17 residues. Per germline, CDR1 LGHNA and CDR2 YSLEER.

This clone appeared a single time. This chain uses TRBV23-1 with TRBJ1-1; 7 positions agree with TRBD1. TRBV23-1 is known as an ORF, though its function is uncertain. V was pared by 0 bases and J by 1 base, with 26 bases of the junction left unmatched. CDR3 length equals 23 residues. The CDR3 is CASSQSMRGRESSLNKRNTEAFF. CDR3 bases: TGCGCCAGCAGTCAATCCATGAGGGGGCGCGAGTCGAGCCTAAATAAGAGGAACACTGAAGCTTTCTTT.

This clone was counted only a few times. The rearrangement joins TRBV5-1 to TRBJ1-3; tentatively, D is TRBD1 (5 bases). Trimming took 7 bases from V and 4 from J, leaving 15 bases between them. The CDR3 is made up of 14 amino acids. Per germline, CDR1 SGHRS and CDR2 YFSETQ. CDR3 protein: CASQKEGSGNTIYF. DNA for the CDR3: TGCGCCAGCCAAAAGGAGGGGTCAGGAAACACCATATATTTT.

The V gene is TRBV7-9, the J gene TRBJ2-1, with TRBD2 matching over 9 bases. This CDR3 has 14 amino acids. Trimming removed 5 bases from V and 9 bases from J; junction bases left unmatched: 8. Germline V CDR1 and CDR2: SEHNR, FQNEAQ (reference sequence). In DNA, the CDR3 is TGTGCCAGCAGCATTAGCGGGGGCGGGGGTGAGCAGTTCTTC. Residues: CASSISGGGGEQFF.

This sequence joins TRBV2 and TRBJ2-1; unclear D gene. From germline, CDR1 is SNHLY and CDR2 FYNNEI. The CDR3 loop spans 14 amino acids. V lost 2 bases to trimming and J lost 6 bases, with 11 bases between them. The CDR3 DNA is TGTGCCAGCAGTGAAATCCCCCCGGGCAATGAGCAGTTCTTC. Translated, it gives CASSEIPPGNEQFF.

The chain has TRBV30 and TRBJ1-2, with TRBD1 as a possible D gene (6 bases). This CDR3 region has 14 residues. Germline CDR1 and CDR2: GTSNPN and SVGIG (reference sequence). Trimming stripped 4 bases from V and 2 bases from J, with 14 bases between. The CDR3 loop is CAWTLPGANYGYTF. CDR3 nucleotides: TGTGCCTGGACTCTGCCAGGGGCCAACTATGGCTACACCTTC.

The chain couples TRBV6-2 or TRBV6-3 to TRBJ1-2; D may be TRBD1 (5 bases). This CDR3 has 15 amino acids. Trimming left V 0 bases short and J 6 bases short, with 14 bases between. The germline CDR1 and CDR2 sequences are MNHEY and SVGEGT. In DNA form, the CDR3 reads TGTGCCAGCAGTTACTCGGGCAGGGTGGTCAATGGCTACACCTTC. The encoded protein is CASSYSGRVVNGYTF.

This chain connects TRBV28 to TRBJ1-3, with a possible D match to TRBD1 (5 bases). The CDR3 is 17 residues long. Looked up from germline, CDR1 is MDHEN and CDR2 is SYDVKM. V lost 1 base and J 1 base, leaving 14 bases between the germline ends. CDR3 nucleotide sequence: TGTGCCAGCAGTTTATATACAGGCCCCGGGTCTGGAAACACCATATATTTT. Translated, it gives CASSLYTGPGSGNTIYF.

This chain joins TRBV7-9 and TRBJ2-5, with 9 bases that match TRBD2. Trimming at V came to 4 bases and at J to 2 bases, leaving 5 bases not matched to a gene. The CDR3 is 15 amino acids. The germline V gene encodes CDR1 SEHNR and CDR2 FQNEAQ (reference sequence). CDR3 bases: TGTGCCAGCAGCTCTCTAGCGGGGTTACAAGAGACCCAGTACTTC. Amino acids: CASSSLAGLQETQYF.

This chain uses TRBV2 with TRBJ1-3; 8 bases map to TRBD1. V shed 6 bases, J shed 0 bases, and the junction held 13 bases outside the gene matches. This CDR3 has 18 residues. The V gene's germline CDR1 is SNHLY and CDR2 FYNNEI. CDR3 in DNA: TGTGCCAGCAGGGGAGGGCCAGGGGGCTTCGTCTCTGGAAACACCATATATTTT. It translates to CASRGGPGGFVSGNTIYF.

V is TRBV29-1 and J is TRBJ2-3; the D gene is possibly TRBD2 (5 bases). Germline CDR1 is SQVTM and CDR2 is ANQGSEA. V gave up 5 bases and J gave up 5 bases, with 11 bases separating them. The CDR3 contains 12 residues. CDR3 amino acids: CSVTLAIDTQYF. CDR3 in DNA: TGCAGCGTTACCCTAGCAATAGATACGCAGTATTTT.

The genes are TRBV5-5 and TRBJ2-1, with D possibly being TRBD1 (6 bases). The V end lost 4 bases, the J end lost 3 bases, and 11 bases lay between the germline ends. The CDR3 length is 14 residues. Germline CDR1 reads SGHKS; CDR2 reads YYEKEE (reference sequence). The CDR3 protein is CASSHQGFYNEQFF. The CDR3, as DNA: TGTGCCAGCAGCCATCAGGGGTTCTACAATGAGCAGTTCTTC.

The chain uses TRBV5-1 and TRBJ2-5; D possibly corresponds to TRBD2 (6 bases). Germline CDR1 SGHRS, CDR2 YFSETQ. Trimming removed 5 bases at V and 5 bases at J, with 13 bases between. This CDR3 is built from 13 residues. CDR3 region: CASSFSGGETQYF. The CDR3, as DNA: TGCGCCAGCAGTTTTAGCGGAGGGGAGACCCAGTACTTC.

This chain uses TRBV6-5 with TRBJ2-7; tentative D call: TRBD1 (6 bases). Trimming removed 6 bases at V and 5 bases at J, with 11 bases between. The CDR3 length is 12 residues. Germline CDR1 MNHEY, CDR2 SVGAGI. The CDR3 DNA reads as TGTGCCAGCAGCCGACAGGAGAACGAGCAGTACTTC. Residues: CASSRQENEQYF.

J is TRBJ1-4 and V is TRBV6-1; D may be TRBD1 (5 bases). V gave up 0 bases and J gave up 4 bases, with 24 bases separating them. Germline loops: CDR1 MNHNS, CDR2 SASEGT. This CDR3 is built from 20 residues. The CDR3 region is CASSEASRLRVIPGNEKLFF. CDR3 nucleotide sequence: TGTGCCAGCAGTGAAGCGTCGCGTCTCAGGGTAATTCCCGGTAATGAAAAACTGTTTTTT.

CDR3 in amino acids: CASSLDGESTDTQYF. CDR3 bases: TGTGCCAGCAGCTTGGATGGGGAGAGCACAGATACGCAGTATTTT. The chain joins TRBV5-6 to TRBJ2-3, with D perhaps TRBD2 (5 bases). This CDR3 region has 15 residues. The V and J ends lost 0 bases and 0 bases respectively, with 8 bases between them. Germline-derived CDR1 and CDR2 are SGHDT and YYEEEE.

The rearrangement joins TRBV11-2 to TRBJ1-4; D gene unclear. The CDR3 loop spans 14 amino acids. CDR1 and CDR2 (germline): SGHAT, FQNNGV. V dropped 0 bases and J dropped 8 bases, with 10 bases sitting between them. The CDR3 loop is CASSLDRGREKLFF. The CDR3 DNA reads as TGTGCCAGCAGCTTAGATCGCGGCCGAGAAAAACTGTTTTTT.

The J gene is TRBJ1-2, the V gene TRBV6-5, with 7 bases matching TRBD1. With V trimmed by 4 bases and J by 8 bases, 10 bases remained unmatched. CDR3 size: 14 residues. The germline CDR1 and CDR2 sequences are MNHEY and SVGAGI. The CDR3 DNA follows: TGTGCCAGCAGTTCCCCCTGGGACAGTCGCGGCTACACCTTC. Its translation: CASSSPWDSRGYTF.

This clone appeared a few times. The chain uses TRBV4-2 and TRBJ1-5; D not resolved. Germline V gene lookup returns CDR1 LGHNA and CDR2 YNFKEQ. V shed 0 bases and J shed 2 bases, with 11 bases lying between them. The CDR3 sequence is 16 residues long. As DNA, the CDR3 is TGTGCCAGCAGCCAAGATCAAGGGCGGGGCAATCAGCCCCAGCATTTT. Encoded protein: CASSQDQGRGNQPQHF.

CDR3 in DNA: TGTGCCAGCAGGACCACAGGGGGCAACGAGCAGTACTTC. It specifies CASRTTGGNEQYF. The V call is TRBV6-5, the J call TRBJ2-7; 9 bases map to TRBD1. Germline V gene sequence: CDR1 MNHEY, CDR2 SVGAGI. The CDR3 extends over 13 amino acids. The trim removed 6 bases at V and 5 bases at J, leaving 5 bases unmatched.

The chain has TRBV30 and TRBJ2-1; 14 nucleotides agree with TRBD2. The CDR3 sequence is 15 residues long. From germline, CDR1 is GTSNPN and CDR2 SVGIG (reference sequence). The trim removed 1 base at V and 9 bases at J, leaving 5 bases unmatched. The CDR3 loop reads CAWSGGTSGSSEQFF. The CDR3 nucleotides are TGTGCCTGGAGTGGAGGGACTAGCGGGAGTTCTGAGCAGTTCTTC.